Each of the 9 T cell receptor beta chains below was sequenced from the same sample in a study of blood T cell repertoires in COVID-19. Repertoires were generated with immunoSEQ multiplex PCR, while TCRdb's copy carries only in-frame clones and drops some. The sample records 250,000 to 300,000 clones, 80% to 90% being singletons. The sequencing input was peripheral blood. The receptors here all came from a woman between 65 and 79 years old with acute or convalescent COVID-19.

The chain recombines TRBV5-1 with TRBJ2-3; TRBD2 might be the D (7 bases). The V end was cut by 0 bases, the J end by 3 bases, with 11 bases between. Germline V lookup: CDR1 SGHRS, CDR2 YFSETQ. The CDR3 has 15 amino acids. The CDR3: CASSLEGGPTDTQYF. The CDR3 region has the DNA TGCGCCAGCAGCTTGGAGGGGGGGCCGACAGATACGCAGTATTTT. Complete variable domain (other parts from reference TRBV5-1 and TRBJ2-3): KAGVTQTPRYLIKTRGQQVTLSCSPISGHRSVSWYQQTPGQGLQFLFEYFSETQRNKGNFPGRFSGRQFSNSRSEMNVSTLELGDSALYLCASSLEGGPTDTQYFGPGTRLTVL.

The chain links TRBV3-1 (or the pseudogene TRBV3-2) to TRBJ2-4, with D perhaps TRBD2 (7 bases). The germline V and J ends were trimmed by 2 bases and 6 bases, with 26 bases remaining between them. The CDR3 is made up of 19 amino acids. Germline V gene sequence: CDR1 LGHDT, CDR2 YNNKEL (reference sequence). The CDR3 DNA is TGTGCCAGCAGCCAACAGGGTGGTCGGGGGGCACCGATAGGAAACATTCAGTACTTC. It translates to CASSQQGGRGAPIGNIQYF.

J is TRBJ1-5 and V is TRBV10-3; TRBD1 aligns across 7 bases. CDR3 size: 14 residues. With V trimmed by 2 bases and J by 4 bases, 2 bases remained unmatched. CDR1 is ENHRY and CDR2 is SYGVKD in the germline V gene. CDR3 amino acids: CAISEEQGNQPQHF. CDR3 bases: TGTGCCATCAGTGAGGAACAGGGGAATCAGCCCCAGCATTTT.

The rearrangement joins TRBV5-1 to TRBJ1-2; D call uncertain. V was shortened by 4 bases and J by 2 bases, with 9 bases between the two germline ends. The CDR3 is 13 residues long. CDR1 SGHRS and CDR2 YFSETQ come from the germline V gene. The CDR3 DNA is TGCGCCAGCAGCGTGGATCCGAACTATGGCTACACCTTC. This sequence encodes CASSVDPNYGYTF.

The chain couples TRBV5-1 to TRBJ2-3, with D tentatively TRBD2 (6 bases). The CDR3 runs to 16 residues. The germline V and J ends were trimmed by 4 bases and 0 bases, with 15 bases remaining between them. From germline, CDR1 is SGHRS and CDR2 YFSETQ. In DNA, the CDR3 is TGCGCCAGCAGCCCCGTAGCGGCGATAAGCACAGATACGCAGTATTTT. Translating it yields CASSPVAAISTDTQYF.

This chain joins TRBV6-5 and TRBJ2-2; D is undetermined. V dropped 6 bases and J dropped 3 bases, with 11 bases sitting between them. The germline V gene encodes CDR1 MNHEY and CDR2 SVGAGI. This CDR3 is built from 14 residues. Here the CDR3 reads CASRRPGDTGELFF. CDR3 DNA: TGTGCCAGCAGGCGACCAGGTGACACCGGGGAGCTGTTTTTT.

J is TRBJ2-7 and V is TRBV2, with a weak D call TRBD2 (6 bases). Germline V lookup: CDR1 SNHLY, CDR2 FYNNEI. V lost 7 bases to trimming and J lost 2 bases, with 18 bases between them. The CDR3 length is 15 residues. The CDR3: CASTMGGSGTYEQYF. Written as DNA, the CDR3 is TGTGCCAGCACCATGGGGGGATCAGGGACCTACGAGCAGTACTTC. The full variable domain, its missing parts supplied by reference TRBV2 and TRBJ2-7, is EPEVTQTPSHQVTQMGQEVILRCVPISNHLYFYWYRQILGQKVEFLVSFYNNEISEKSEIFDDQFSVERPDGSNFTLKIRSTKLEDSAMYFCASTMGGSGTYEQYFGPGTRLTVT.

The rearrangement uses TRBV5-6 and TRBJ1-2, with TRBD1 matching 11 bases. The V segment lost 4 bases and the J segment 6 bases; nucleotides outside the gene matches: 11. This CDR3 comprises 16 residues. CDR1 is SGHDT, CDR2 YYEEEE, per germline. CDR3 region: CASSPGTGGMLNGYTF. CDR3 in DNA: TGTGCCAGCAGCCCCGGGACAGGGGGGATGTTAAATGGCTACACCTTC.

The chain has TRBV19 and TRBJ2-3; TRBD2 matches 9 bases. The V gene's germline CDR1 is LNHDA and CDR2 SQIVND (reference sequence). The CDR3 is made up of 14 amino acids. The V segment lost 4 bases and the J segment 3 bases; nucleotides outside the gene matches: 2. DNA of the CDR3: TGTGCCAGTAGTAAAAGCGGGGGGACAGATACGCAGTATTTT. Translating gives CASSKSGGTDTQYF.